A selection of T cell receptor beta chains follows, all from one sample in a study of cytomegalovirus exposure and HLA in healthy donors. The data were produced by immunoSEQ multiplex PCR, yet TCRdb's version contains in-frame clones alone and is incomplete. Of 120,000 to 150,000 clones listed, 80% were seen once; the top ten hold just over 5%. Sequences were obtained from PBMCs. These receptors all come from a male donor in good health and CMV-seronegative. CDR3s include the opening cysteine and the closing phenylalanine or tryptophan. D genes are given only for firm matches. The size entry is marked missing in some rows and otherwise reads once, few, many or a size class.

d_gene,abundance,j_gene,v_gene,CDR3nt,CDR3aa
.,.,TRBJ1-2,TRBV7-2,TGTGCCAGCAGCTCACAGGGCTTCTATGGCTACACCTTC,CASSSQGFYGYTF
TRBD1,.,TRBJ1-1,TRBV4-2,TGTGCCAGCAGCCAACTAACCGGGACAGGGAAGGACACTGAAGCTTTCTTT,CASSQLTGTGKDTEAFF
TRBD2,.,TRBJ2-1,TRBV5-4,TGTGCCAGCAGCGGGCGGGGGGCCAGCTACAATGAGCAGTTCTTC,CASSGRGASYNEQFF
.,.,TRBJ2-6,TRBV29-1,TGCAGCGTCGGGTTAGGGGATTCCTCTGGGGCCAACGTCCTGACTTTC,CSVGLGDSSGANVLTF
.,.,TRBJ2-7,TRBV19,TGTGCCAGTAGTATTGTCGGGACTCAGATCTACGAGCAGTACTTC,CASSIVGTQIYEQYF
TRBD1,.,TRBJ1-6,TRBV7-8,TGTGCCAGCAGCCCCTGGACAGGCTATAATTCACCCCTCCACTTT,CASSPWTGYNSPLHF
.,.,TRBJ1-2,TRBV7-2,TGTGCCAGCAGCTTAGAGGGAGGTGGCTACACCTTC,CASSLEGGGYTF
TRBD2,.,TRBJ2-5,TRBV4-3,TGCGCCAGCAGCCACACCGGGACTAGCGGGGGACGTCAGGAGACCCAGTACTTC,CASSHTGTSGGRQETQYF
TRBD2,.,TRBJ2-2,TRBV7-8,TGTGCCAGCAGCTTACGCGCGGGGGGATTGGTGGGCGGGGAGCTGTTTTTT,CASSLRAGGLVGGELFF
.,few,TRBJ1-2,TRBV11-2,TGTGCCAGCAGCTTAGGGAACCCCGGGGTCGGCTATGGCTACACCTTC,CASSLGNPGVGYGYTF
.,.,TRBJ1-5,TRBV19,TGTGCCAGTCGTTACAGGGCAAGCAATCAGCCCCAGCATTTT,CASRYRASNQPQHF
TRBD1,.,TRBJ2-2,TRBV2,TGTGCCAGCAGTAATACAGGGGCCCCTTCCACCGGGGAGCTGTTTTTT,CASSNTGAPSTGELFF
.,.,TRBJ2-6,TRBV7-8,TGTGCCAGCAGGCCTTACGAAAGAAACCGGGATAGCTCTGGGGCCAACGTCCTGACTTTC,CASRPYERNRDSSGANVLTF
TRBD1,.,TRBJ2-7,TRBV5-6,TGTGCCAGCAGCCAGTATGACGGGACAGGTCCCTACGAGCAGTACTTC,CASSQYDGTGPYEQYF
.,.,TRBJ2-7,TRBV4-1,TGCGCCAGCAGCCCCCATTGGCCGGGGTACTCCTACGAGCAGTACTTC,CASSPHWPGYSYEQYF
TRBD1,.,TRBJ1-2,TRBV28,TGTGCCAGCAGTTTGGGGACAGGCCTTGGCTACACCTTC,CASSLGTGLGYTF
TRBD1,once,TRBJ2-1,TRBV6-5,TGTGCCAGCAGGACAGGGGATGAAGACAATGAGCAGTTCTTC,CASRTGDEDNEQFF
.,.,TRBJ1-5,TRBV30,TGTGCCTGGAGTTCAGCGGGACGCTCCGTCTGGCAGCCCCAGCATTTT,CAWSSAGRSVWQPQHF
.,.,TRBJ2-5,TRBV9,TGTGCCAGCAGCGTAGGCGGGTACGGTGAGACCCAGTACTTC,CASSVGGYGETQYF
TRBD1,.,TRBJ2-5,TRBV27,TGTGCCAGCAGTATACTAAAACCGGGACAGGGGAAAGAGACCCAGTACTTC,CASSILKPGQGKETQYF
TRBD1,.,TRBJ1-2,TRBV7-8,TGTGCCAGCAGCTTAAGGACAGGAAACTATGGCTACACCTTC,CASSLRTGNYGYTF
TRBD1,.,TRBJ1-5,TRBV7-8,TGTGCCAGCAGCTTATGGGACAGGCTAAATCAGCCCCAGCATTTT,CASSLWDRLNQPQHF
.,.,TRBJ2-7,TRBV6-6,TGTGCCAGCAGTCGGGTCATCTACGAGCAGTACTTC,CASSRVIYEQYF
.,.,TRBJ1-2,TRBV2,TGTGCCAGCAGCGAACAGGGAAACTATGGCTACACCTTC,CASSEQGNYGYTF
.,.,TRBJ1-3,TRBV4-1,TGCGCCAGCAGCCGAGACAGTACCGTCTCTGGAAACACCATATATTTT,CASSRDSTVSGNTIYF
.,.,TRBJ2-3,TRBV5-1,TGCGCCAGCAGAAGAGTCGGGGGGCCAGATACGCAGTATTTT,CASRRVGGPDTQYF
.,.,TRBJ1-6,TRBV5-1,TGCGCCAGCAGCGCAGACAGGAATTCACCCCTCCACTTT,CASSADRNSPLHF
.,.,TRBJ2-5,TRBV20-1,TGCAGTGGGACTGACCAAGGGACCCAGTACTTC,CSGTDQGTQYF
.,.,TRBJ1-5,TRBV11-3,TGTGCCAGCAGCCCCCTCGGGGTTAGCAATCAGCCCCAGCATTTT,CASSPLGVSNQPQHF
.,.,TRBJ1-5,TRBV9,TGTGCCAGCAGCGTAGGAACGGGGTTAGGGCAGCCCCAGCATTTT,CASSVGTGLGQPQHF
TRBD1,.,TRBJ1-6,TRBV10-3,TGTGCCATCAAAGGGGCAGGGGGCGGGTCACCCCTCCACTTT,CAIKGAGGGSPLHF
TRBD2,few,TRBJ2-1,TRBV11-1,TGTGCCAGCAGCTTAGCCTTAGCGGGGGGGTCTGGGGGGGAGCAGTTCTTC,CASSLALAGGSGGEQFF
.,once,TRBJ2-1,TRBV7-9,TGTGCCAGCAGCTTTCGAGAGCCGAGAGCGGGCCCTGAGCAGTTCTTC,CASSFREPRAGPEQFF
.,once,TRBJ1-1,TRBV9,TGTGCCAGCAGCGGAGGTGGGGCCAAGGCTGAAGCTTTCTTT,CASSGGGAKAEAFF
.,.,TRBJ2-3,TRBV7-2,TGTGCCAGCAGCCCATCATGGGGAGCTAGCACAGATACGCAGTATTTT,CASSPSWGASTDTQYF
TRBD1,.,TRBJ1-6,TRBV25-1,TGTGCCAGCAGCCGGGACAGAGGAAATTCACCCCTCCACTTT,CASSRDRGNSPLHF
.,.,TRBJ1-1,TRBV7-9,TGTGCCAGCAGCGATCCCGGGGGACCTGAAGCTTTCTTT,CASSDPGGPEAFF
TRBD1,.,TRBJ1-2,TRBV30,TGTGCCTGGACCAGACAGGGAGGAGGCTACACCTTC,CAWTRQGGGYTF
.,.,TRBJ2-3,TRBV29-1,TGCAGCGTTGGGGGAGGTGGAGTCGAGCAGTATTTT,CSVGGGGVEQYF
.,.,TRBJ1-5,TRBV6-5,TGTGCCAGCAGTCTTAACACAGGGACTCAGCCCCAGCATTTT,CASSLNTGTQPQHF